This TCR beta chain was obtained from a study of blood T cells in healthy people across ages. Study-wide points: Not knowing donor CMV status may have confounded expanded clonotype changes.

A J-beta primer mix and a sample-barcoded 5' primer were used in a second PCR of about 7 to 12 cycles. Every sample produced at least 2.5 million CDR3-containing paired-end reads. TCRdb ran MiXCR on the 5' RACE reads and lists one entry per CDR3 protein. The table lists 500,000 to 600,000 distinct CDR3 sequences, approximately 30% of them singletons. This clonotype came up a few times. The antigen is not known. This CDR3 region has 17 residues. Germline V CDR1 and CDR2: DFQATT, SNEGSKA (reference sequence). Trimming took 0 bases from V and 2 from J; bases not matched to a gene: 10. The rearrangement joins TRBV20-1 to TRBJ1-2, with 9 bases matching TRBD1. The TCR was taken from a woman aged 70-85 years in good health. Sequenced: blood. In DNA form, the CDR3 reads TGCAGTGCTAGAGAGGTACCCGGGACAGGGTCCAACTATGGCTACACCTTC. This gives the protein CSAREVPGTGSNYGYTF.